This TCR beta chain emerged from a study of blood T cell repertoires in COVID-19. Background on the study: Samples came from the United States, Italy and Spain, spanning acute and convalescent COVID-19. Nucleic acid was either cDNA or gDNA, and it came from T cells, B-cell-depleted T cells, or PBMCs.

The V end was cut by 2 bases, the J end by 5 bases, with 14 bases between. Germline-derived CDR1 and CDR2 are SGDLS and YYNGEE. The CDR3 length is 15 residues. In the authors' workflow: Estimated nucleated cell counts came from reference gene primer amplification. Clones were read by immunoSEQ multiplex PCR, and TCRdb kept only the in-frame ones, dropping some. That table supplies the V and J calls and clone size; D and trimming were determined from the DNA. The repertoire holds 200,000 to 300,000 clones, with around 80% as singletons. The rearrangement joins TRBV9 to TRBJ2-1; possibly TRBD1 for D (5 bases). The sequencing input was peripheral blood. The sequence came from a man aged 55-75 years with acute or convalescent COVID-19. The CDR3 region is CASSVGTGPNNEQFF. As DNA, the CDR3 is TGTGCCAGCAGCGTTGGTACAGGACCTAACAATGAGCAGTTCTTC.